This paragraph covers one TCR beta chain sequence. How the authors handled the data: By means of reference gene primer amplification, nucleated cell counts were estimated. Clones were read by immunoSEQ multiplex PCR, and TCRdb kept only the in-frame ones, dropping some. V and J calls and clone size follow that table, whereas D and trimming were derived from the DNA. Seen here are some 120,000 clones, 74% observed once, and the top ten hold approximately 6%. This sample is drawn from a study of blood T cell repertoires in COVID-19. Study background: Donors in the United States, Italy and Spain gave samples during acute or convalescent COVID-19.

Recruited during active infection, patients (from Seattle) were subsequently followed longitudinally. This CDR3 comprises 14 residues. Trimming shortened V by 8 bases and J by 1 base, and 14 bases separated the two germline ends. From germline, CDR1 is LNHDA and CDR2 SQIVND (reference sequence). The sample was peripheral blood. The chain is built from TRBV19 and TRBJ1-1, with D uncertain. The source is an elderly man with COVID-19, enrolled during active disease. The CDR3 region has the DNA TGTGCCAGTCGAATGGTAGGAGAGAACACTGAAGCTTTCTTT. Translating it yields CASRMVGENTEAFF.